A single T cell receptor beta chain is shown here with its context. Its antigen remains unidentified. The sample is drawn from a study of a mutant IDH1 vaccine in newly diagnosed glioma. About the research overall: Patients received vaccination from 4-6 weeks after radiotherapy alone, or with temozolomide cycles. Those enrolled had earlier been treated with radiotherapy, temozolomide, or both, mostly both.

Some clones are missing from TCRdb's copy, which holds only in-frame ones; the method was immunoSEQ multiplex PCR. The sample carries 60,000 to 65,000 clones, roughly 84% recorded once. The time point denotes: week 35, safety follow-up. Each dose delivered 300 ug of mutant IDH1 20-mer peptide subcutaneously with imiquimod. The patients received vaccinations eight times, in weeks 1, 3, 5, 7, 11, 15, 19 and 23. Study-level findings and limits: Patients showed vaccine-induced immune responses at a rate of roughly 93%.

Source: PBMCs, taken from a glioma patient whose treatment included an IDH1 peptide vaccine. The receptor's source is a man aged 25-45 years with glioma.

As DNA, the CDR3 is TGTGCCTGGAGTGGGGCTCGGTTGGGACAGGGGGCAGGAAACACCATATATTTT. Protein product: CAWSGARLGQGAGNTIYF. The V gene is TRBV30, the J gene TRBJ1-3, with 12 bases matching TRBD1. V dropped 1 base and J dropped 4; count of bases not matched to a gene: 11. Per the germline V gene, CDR1 is GTSNPN and CDR2 is SVGIG (reference sequence). The CDR3 has 18 residues.